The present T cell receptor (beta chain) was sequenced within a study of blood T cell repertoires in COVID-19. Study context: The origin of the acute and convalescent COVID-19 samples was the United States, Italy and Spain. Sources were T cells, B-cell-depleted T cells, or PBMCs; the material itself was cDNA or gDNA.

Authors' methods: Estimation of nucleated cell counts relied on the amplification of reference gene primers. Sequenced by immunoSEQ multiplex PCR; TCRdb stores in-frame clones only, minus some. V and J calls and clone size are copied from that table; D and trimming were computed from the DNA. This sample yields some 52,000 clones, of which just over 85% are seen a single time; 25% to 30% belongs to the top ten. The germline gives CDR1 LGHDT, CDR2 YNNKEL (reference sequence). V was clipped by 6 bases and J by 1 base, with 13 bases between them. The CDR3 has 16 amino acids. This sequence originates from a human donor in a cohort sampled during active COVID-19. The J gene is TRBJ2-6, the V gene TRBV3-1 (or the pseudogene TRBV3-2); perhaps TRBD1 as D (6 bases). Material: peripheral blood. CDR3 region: CASRPTGQSGANVLTF. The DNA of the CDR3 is TGTGCCAGCAGGCCAACTGGACAGTCTGGGGCCAACGTCCTGACTTTC.